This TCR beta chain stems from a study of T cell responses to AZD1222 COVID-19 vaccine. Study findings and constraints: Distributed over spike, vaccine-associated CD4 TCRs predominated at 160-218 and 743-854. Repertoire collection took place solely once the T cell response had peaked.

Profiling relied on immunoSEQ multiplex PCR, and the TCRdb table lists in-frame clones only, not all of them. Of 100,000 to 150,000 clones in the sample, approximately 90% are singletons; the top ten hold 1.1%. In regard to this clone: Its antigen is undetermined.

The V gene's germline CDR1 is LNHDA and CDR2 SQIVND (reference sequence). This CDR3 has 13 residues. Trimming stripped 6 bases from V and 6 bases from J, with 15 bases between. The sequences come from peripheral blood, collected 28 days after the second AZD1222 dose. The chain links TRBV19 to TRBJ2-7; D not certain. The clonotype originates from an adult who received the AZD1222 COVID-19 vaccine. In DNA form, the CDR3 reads TGTGCCAGTAGCCGGACCCGGACGGGCGAGCAGTACTTC. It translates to CASSRTRTGEQYF.